Below are 24 T cell receptor beta chains sequenced from a single sample in a study of beta chain features in type 1 diabetes. Overall study results and limits: All four CD4+ subsets of Type 1 diabetes patients contained TCRB CDR3s that were moderately but significantly shorter.

Antigen specificity for these receptors is unknown. Sequenced material consisted of expressed TCRB transcripts (all of the isolated RNA was reverse transcribed). Some clones are missing from TCRdb's copy, which holds only in-frame ones; the method was immunoSEQ multiplex PCR. The table lists about 700,000 clones, 13% of them singletons. Specimen: naive CD4+ T cells from blood. The receptors shown here come from a man between 18 and 29 years old with type 1 diabetes.

This clone appeared a few times. The J gene is TRBJ1-2, the V gene TRBV6-6; the match to TRBD1 covers 7 bases. The V and J ends lost 4 bases and 8 bases, in that order; junction bases with no gene match: 4. The CDR3 covers 12 residues. Germline-derived CDR1 and CDR2 are MNHNY and SVGAGI (reference sequence). The CDR3: CASSFRQGGYTF. DNA for the CDR3: TGTGCCAGCAGTTTCCGACAGGGCGGCTACACCTTC.

Only a few counts were recorded for this clone. The chain couples TRBV5-6 to TRBJ2-1, with a tentative D call TRBD2 (6 bases). CDR1 is SGHDT, CDR2 YYEEEE, per germline. The CDR3 has 12 residues. The ends were cut back, 4 bases at V and 9 bases at J, with 11 bases in the middle. CDR3 DNA sequence: TGTGCCAGCAGCCGCGGGACGAGTGAGCAGTTCTTC. It encodes CASSRGTSEQFF.

This clone turned up a few times. In DNA, the CDR3 is TGCGCCAGCAGCCTCACTTTCGGGCCAGCCGTATCGGAAGCTTTCTTT. Its protein product is CASSLTFGPAVSEAFF. This chain links TRBV4-1 with TRBJ1-1; no reliable D call. The CDR3 spans 16 residues. CDR1 MGHRA and CDR2 YSYEKL come from the germline V gene. With 4 bases removed from V and 8 bases from J, the gap between germline ends came to 23 bases.

The V gene is TRBV18, the J gene TRBJ2-5; 9 nucleotides agree with TRBD2. The CDR3 totals 15 residues. Unmatched junction bases numbered 10, after V lost 6 bases and J lost 5 bases. Germline V lookup: CDR1 KGHSH, CDR2 LQKENI. The CDR3 loop reads CASSDSGGSLETQYF. As DNA, the CDR3 is TGTGCCAGCTCTGACAGCGGGGGGTCTCTGGAGACCCAGTACTTC.

This clone was seen more than once but under ten times. The chain carries TRBV19 and TRBJ2-5; TRBD2 matches at 13 bases. Trimming cost V 5 bases and J 1 base; bases outside gene matches: 4. The CDR3 length is 16 residues. Germline CDR1 reads LNHDA; CDR2 reads SQIVND (reference sequence). CDR3 sequence reads: CASSPRLAGGQETQYF. The CDR3 bases are TGTGCCAGTAGTCCGCGACTAGCGGGGGGCCAAGAGACCCAGTACTTC.

The V gene is TRBV30, the J gene TRBJ1-2; 7 bases align to TRBD1. Germline V CDR1 and CDR2: GTSNPN, SVGIG (reference sequence). The CDR3 covers 13 residues. V lost 2 bases to trimming and J lost 7 bases; unmatched junction nucleotides: 7. The DNA for the CDR3 is TGTGCCTGGAGTCAGACAGGGACTAGTGGCTACACCTTC. Translating gives CAWSQTGTSGYTF.

This clone occurred a few times. The chain uses TRBV7-2 and TRBJ2-3; D gene uncertain. CDR1 SGHTA and CDR2 FQGNSA come from the germline V gene. The V end was cut by 1 base, the J end by 3 bases, with 11 bases between. This CDR3 is built from 15 residues. For the CDR3, the DNA is TGTGCCAGCAGCTTAGTTTACCAAGGAACAGATACGCAGTATTTT. Translating gives CASSLVYQGTDTQYF.

This clone turned up a few times. This chain uses TRBV19 with TRBJ2-3; 7 nucleotides agree with TRBD1. CDR3 length: 15 amino acids. Germline assignment: CDR1 LNHDA and CDR2 SQIVND (reference sequence). J gave up 2 bases and V 5 bases, and 7 bases lay outside the gene matches. CDR3 nucleotide sequence: TGTGCCAGTAGTTCCAGGGGGTCGCCCACAGATACGCAGTATTTT. Its protein is CASSSRGSPTDTQYF.

This clone was detected only a few times. The chain has TRBV29-1 and TRBJ1-1, with D maybe TRBD1 (5 bases). CDR1 and CDR2 (germline): SQVTM, ANQGSEA. CDR3 length: 12 amino acids. V shed 8 bases and J shed 4 bases, with 14 bases lying between them. For the CDR3, the DNA is TGCAGCCTCGGGACCGTGGGCACTGAAGCTTTCTTT. It specifies CSLGTVGTEAFF.

The rearrangement joins TRBV30 to TRBJ2-5; maybe TRBD1 (5 bases). Per the germline V gene, CDR1 is GTSNPN and CDR2 is SVGIG (reference sequence). The CDR3 is 12 amino acids. Trimming stripped 7 bases from V and 4 bases from J, with 13 bases between. The CDR3 DNA follows: TGTGCCTTGCGTAGGGGCGGAGAGACCCAGTACTTC. Translation gives CALRRGGETQYF.

The V gene is TRBV15, the J gene TRBJ1-4; perhaps TRBD1 as D (6 bases). The CDR3 extends over 15 amino acids. V was clipped by 1 base and J by 3 bases, with 9 bases between them. The V gene's germline CDR1 is LNHNV and CDR2 YYDKDF (reference sequence). The CDR3 reads CATSRVQGANEKLFF. For the CDR3, the DNA is TGTGCCACCAGCAGAGTACAGGGAGCTAATGAAAAACTGTTTTTT. Drawing the rest from reference TRBV15 and TRBJ1-4, the complete variable domain is DAMVIQNPRYQVTQFGKPVTLSCSQTLNHNVMYWYQQKSSQAPKLLFHYYDKDFNNEADTPDNFQSRRPNTSFCFLDIRSPGLGDTAMYLCATSRVQGANEKLFFGSGTQLSVL.

This clone occurred a few times. CDR3 amino acids: CASSLVDLLYNEQFF. CDR3 nucleotide sequence: TGTGCCAGCAGCTTAGTTGACCTCCTCTACAATGAGCAGTTCTTC. The chain employs TRBV11-2 and TRBJ2-1; D remains ambiguous. The V end lost 1 base, the J end lost 3 bases, and 10 bases lay between the germline ends. This CDR3 comprises 15 residues. The germline V gene has CDR1 SGHAT and CDR2 FQNNGV.

This chain joins TRBV28 and TRBJ1-6; D is perhaps TRBD1 (5 bases). Germline lookup yields CDR1 MDHEN and CDR2 SYDVKM. The CDR3 runs to 14 residues. Trimming shortened V by 5 bases and J by 8 bases, and 13 bases separated the two germline ends. The CDR3 sequence: CASSHQGWDSPLHF. CDR3 nucleotides: TGTGCCAGCAGTCATCAGGGTTGGGATTCACCCCTCCACTTT.

This clone was seen more than once but under ten times. The genes are TRBV7-8 and TRBJ1-5, with D unresolved. CDR1 is SGHVS, CDR2 FQNEAQ, per germline. The CDR3 runs 15 residues. V dropped 5 bases and J dropped 2 bases, with 13 bases sitting between them. CDR3 in DNA: TGTGCCAGCAGCCCTCTTGGAGGCGGCAATCAGCCCCAGCATTTT. Encoded protein: CASSPLGGGNQPQHF.

This clone was counted a few times. The chain employs TRBV27 and TRBJ2-7; D not resolved. CDR1 and CDR2 (germline): MNHEY, SMNVEV (reference sequence). CDR3 size: 14 residues. Trimming removed 4 bases at V and 2 bases at J, with 12 bases between. The CDR3 here is CASSSSGLPYEQYF. The CDR3 nucleotides read TGTGCCAGCAGTTCGTCCGGGCTGCCCTACGAGCAGTACTTC.

A remark on this clone: The sample holds other DNA sequences that translate to the same CDR3. The chain is built from TRBV5-1 and TRBJ2-3; D unresolved. Germline CDR1 and CDR2: SGHRS and YFSETQ. The CDR3 loop spans 12 amino acids. V lost 4 bases and J lost 5, with 8 bases in between. CDR3 nucleotide sequence: TGCGCCAGCAGCCCACTCGGAGATACGCAGTATTTT. Protein: CASSPLGDTQYF.

The gene calls are TRBV15 and TRBJ1-1; D is unclear. The CDR3 covers 14 residues. CDR1 and CDR2 (germline): LNHNV, YYDKDF (reference sequence). V was trimmed by 4 bases and J by 1 base, leaving 10 bases between them. The CDR3 reads CATSKGLSNTEAFF. The CDR3 DNA reads TGTGCCACCAGCAAAGGTCTGTCGAACACTGAAGCTTTCTTT.

This clone was detected only once. The chain links TRBV11-3 to TRBJ2-5, with TRBD1 matching 7 bases. The CDR3 sequence is 15 residues long. J lost 4 bases, V lost 10 bases, and 15 bases had no gene match. The germline CDR1 and CDR2 sequences are SGHNT and YENEEA. The CDR3 DNA is TGTGCCACCCTTACAGGGGTGAAGGGGCGAGAGACCCAGTACTTC. Translation gives CATLTGVKGRETQYF.

The chain couples TRBV7-6 to TRBJ2-1; 7 bases match TRBD2. Trimming cost V 5 bases and J 8 bases; bases outside gene matches: 3. The CDR3 length is 12 residues. Germline values: CDR1 SGHVS, CDR2 FNYEAQ. The DNA of the CDR3 is TGTGCCAGCAGCCAGCGGGGCTATGAGCAGTTCTTC. This sequence encodes CASSQRGYEQFF.

CDR3 DNA sequence: TGTGCCAGCAGCGTTTCCCTCCGGGACTACTACAATGAGCAGTTCTTC. Translation gives CASSVSLRDYYNEQFF. This chain joins TRBV9 and TRBJ2-1; 7 nucleotides align to TRBD2. V shed 2 bases, J shed 3 bases, and the junction held 8 bases outside the gene matches. Germline V gives CDR1 SGDLS, CDR2 YYNGEE. This CDR3 spans 16 amino acids.

This chain joins TRBV28 and TRBJ2-5; 10 bases are a match to TRBD1. After removal of 2 bases from V and 5 bases from J, the junction contained 2 bases not matched to a gene. Germline CDR1 reads MDHEN; CDR2 reads SYDVKM. This CDR3 comprises 14 residues. This chain's CDR3 is CASSLGTGVETQYF. The CDR3 coding sequence is TGTGCCAGCAGTTTAGGGACAGGGGTCGAGACCCAGTACTTC.

The chain employs TRBV7-2 and TRBJ2-5, with a weak D call TRBD1 (5 bases). V was shortened by 0 bases and J by 0 bases, with 11 bases between the two germline ends. Looked up from germline, CDR1 is SGHTA and CDR2 is FQGNSA. The length of the CDR3 is 16 residues. The chain's CDR3 is CASSLAPPGNQETQYF. The CDR3 coding sequence is TGTGCCAGCAGCTTAGCTCCCCCAGGGAACCAAGAGACCCAGTACTTC.

V gene TRBV27 combines with J gene TRBJ2-6, with 9 bases fitting TRBD1. The CDR3 spans 18 residues. V lost 5 bases and J lost 2; bases outside the gene matches: 10. Per germline, CDR1 MNHEY and CDR2 SMNVEV (reference sequence). The CDR3 reads CASSPYGQGMTGANVLTF. The CDR3 DNA sequence: TGTGCCAGCAGTCCATACGGACAGGGGATGACTGGGGCCAACGTCCTGACTTTC.

This clone was recorded a few times. The chain joins TRBV6-6 to TRBJ1-5; D is possibly TRBD1 (6 bases). The CDR3 runs to 15 residues. V lost 6 bases and J 4 bases, leaving 16 bases between the germline ends. CDR1 and CDR2 (germline): MNHNY, SVGAGI (reference sequence). This CDR3 reads CASRSTGFVNQPQHF. Written as DNA, the CDR3 is TGTGCCAGCAGGTCCACAGGGTTTGTGAATCAGCCCCAGCATTTT.